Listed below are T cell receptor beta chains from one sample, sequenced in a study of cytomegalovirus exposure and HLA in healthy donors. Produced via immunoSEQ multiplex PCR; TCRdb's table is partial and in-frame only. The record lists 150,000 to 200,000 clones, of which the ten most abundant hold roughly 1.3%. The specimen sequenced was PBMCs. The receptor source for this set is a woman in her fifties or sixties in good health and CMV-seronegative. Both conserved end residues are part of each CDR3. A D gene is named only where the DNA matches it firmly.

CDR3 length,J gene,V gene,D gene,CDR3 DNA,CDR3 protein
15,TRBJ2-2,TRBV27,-,TGTGCCAGCAGTTCACAGGGTTGGAACACCGGGGAGCTGTTTTTT,CASSSQGWNTGELFF
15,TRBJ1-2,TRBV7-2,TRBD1,TGTGCCAGCAGCTCTTGGGACAGGGGGAAGTATGGCTACACCTTC,CASSSWDRGKYGYTF
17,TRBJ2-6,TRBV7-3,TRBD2,TGTGCCAGCAGCTTTCTAGCGGGGCCCTCTGGGGCCAACGTCCTGACTTTC,CASSFLAGPSGANVLTF
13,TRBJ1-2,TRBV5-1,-,TGCGCCAGCAGTTTCGACAGTAACTATGGCTACACCTTC,CASSFDSNYGYTF
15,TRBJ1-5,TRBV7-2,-,TGTGCCAGCAGCTTGCGCAGGGCCCCCAATCAGCCCCAGCATTTT,CASSLRRAPNQPQHF
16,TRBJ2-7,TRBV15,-,TGTGCCACCAGCAGAGCTCGATCATCTGCGGTCTACGAGCAGTACTTC,CATSRARSSAVYEQYF
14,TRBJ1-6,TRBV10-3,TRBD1,TGTGCCATCAGTGTTGACAGGGGAAATTCACCCCTCCACTTT,CAISVDRGNSPLHF
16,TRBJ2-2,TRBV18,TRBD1,TGTGCCAGCTCACCGAACAGGGGCGCGAACACCGGGGAGCTGTTTTTT,CASSPNRGANTGELFF
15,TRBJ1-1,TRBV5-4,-,TGTGCCAGCAGCCCCCCTCGTGGGGCAAACACTGAAGCTTTCTTT,CASSPPRGANTEAFF
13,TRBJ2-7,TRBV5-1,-,TGCGCCAGCAGGGAGCGGGCGGGGAACGAGCAGTACTTC,CASRERAGNEQYF
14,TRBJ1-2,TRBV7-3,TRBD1,TGTGCCAGCAGCTTGACAGGGGCTGGCTATGGCTACACCTTC,CASSLTGAGYGYTF
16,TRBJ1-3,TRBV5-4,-,TGTGCCAGCAGCATTTTTGGGCCGGACTCTGGAAACACCATATATTTT,CASSIFGPDSGNTIYF
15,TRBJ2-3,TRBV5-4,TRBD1,TGTGCCAGCAGTTCATCTAGGGGGCCGGGAGATACGCAGTATTTT,CASSSSRGPGDTQYF
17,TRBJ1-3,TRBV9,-,TGTGCCAGCAGCCCGTGGGCTAAGGCAGGGCCTGGAAACACCATATATTTT,CASSPWAKAGPGNTIYF
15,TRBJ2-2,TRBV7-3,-,TGTGCCAGCAGCTTAGGCGACAGGAACACCGGGGAGCTGTTTTTT,CASSLGDRNTGELFF
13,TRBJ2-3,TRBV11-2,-,TGTGCCAGCAGCTTAGAAGAGGGCGATACGCAGTATTTT,CASSLEEGDTQYF
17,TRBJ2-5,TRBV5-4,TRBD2,TGTGCCAGCAGCTTGGTACTAGCGGGGGGGGTACGAGAGACCCAGTACTTC,CASSLVLAGGVRETQYF
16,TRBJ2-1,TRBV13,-,TGTGCCAGCAGCGATCTGGGGCGGCACTCCTACAATGAGCAGTTCTTC,CASSDLGRHSYNEQFF
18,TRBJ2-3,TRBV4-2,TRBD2,TGTGCCAGCAGCCAAGAAGGTCCAGCGGGGGGGATCACAGATACGCAGTATTTT,CASSQEGPAGGITDTQYF
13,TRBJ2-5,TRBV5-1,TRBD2,TGCGCCAGCAGCTTTAGCGGGGAAGAGACCCAGTACTTC,CASSFSGEETQYF
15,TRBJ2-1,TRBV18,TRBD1,TGTGCCAGCTCACCACTAGTGGGGACAGACAATGAGCAGTTCTTC,CASSPLVGTDNEQFF
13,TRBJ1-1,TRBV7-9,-,TGTGCCAGCAGCTTAAGTGGGGCAACTGAAGCTTTCTTT,CASSLSGATEAFF
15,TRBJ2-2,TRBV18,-,TGTGCCAGCTCACCACCTGAGGTCAGCACCGGGGAGCTGTTTTTT,CASSPPEVSTGELFF
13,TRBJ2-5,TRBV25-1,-,TGTGCCGTCTCCGGGACAACGGGAGAGACCCAGTACTTC,CAVSGTTGETQYF
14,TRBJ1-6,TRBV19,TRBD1,TGTGCCAGTCGTCCGGGACAGGGCATATCGCCCCTCCACTTT,CASRPGQGISPLHF
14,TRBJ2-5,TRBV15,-,TGTGCCACCAGCAGAGAGGGGGGTGGGGAGACCCAGTACTTC,CATSREGGGETQYF
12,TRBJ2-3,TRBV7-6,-,TGTGCCAGCAGCTTGGGGCCGGATACGCAGTATTTT,CASSLGPDTQYF
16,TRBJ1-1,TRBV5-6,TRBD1,TGTGCCAGCAGTACCGGGACAGGGTATTACTATGCTGAAGCTTTCTTT,CASSTGTGYYYAEAFF
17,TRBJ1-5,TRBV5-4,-,TGTGCCAGCAGCCTACAGTCCTGGGCAGAGAGCAATCAGCCCCAGCATTTT,CASSLQSWAESNQPQHF
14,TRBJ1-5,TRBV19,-,TGTGCCAGTAGTATCAGCAGGGCCAATCAGCCCCAGCATTTT,CASSISRANQPQHF
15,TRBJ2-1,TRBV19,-,TGTGCCAGTAGTATCACCGGAGGCCCCTACAATGAGCAGTTCTTC,CASSITGGPYNEQFF
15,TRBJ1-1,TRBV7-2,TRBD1,TGTGCCAGCAGCTCCCTGAGGGGGCTGAACACTGAAGCTTTCTTT,CASSSLRGLNTEAFF
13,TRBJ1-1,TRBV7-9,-,TGTGCCAGCCTGAGACGAGGGGGCACTGAAGCTTTCTTT,CASLRRGGTEAFF
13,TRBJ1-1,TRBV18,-,TGTGCCAGCTCACCTCTAATGAACACTGAAGCTTTCTTT,CASSPLMNTEAFF
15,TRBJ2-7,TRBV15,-,TGTGCCACCAGCAGAGATCTCAGCGGCTCCTACGAGCAGTACTTC,CATSRDLSGSYEQYF
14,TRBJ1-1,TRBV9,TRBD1,TGTGCCAGCAGCGTGGACAGGGCAAACACTGAAGCTTTCTTT,CASSVDRANTEAFF
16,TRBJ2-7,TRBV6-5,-,TGTGCCAGCAGTTACTCGATATCTGGGGCCGGCTACGAGCAGTACTTC,CASSYSISGAGYEQYF
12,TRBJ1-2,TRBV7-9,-,TGTGCCAGCAGCGAGGGGGACAATGGCTACACCTTC,CASSEGDNGYTF
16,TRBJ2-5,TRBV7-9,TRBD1,TGTGCCAGCAGTGCGCCGGGACAGAGCCTTTCTGGGACCCAGTACTTC,CASSAPGQSLSGTQYF
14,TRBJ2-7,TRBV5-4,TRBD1,TGTGCCAGCAGCCCCGCAGGGGGTTCCTACGAGCAGTACTTC,CASSPAGGSYEQYF
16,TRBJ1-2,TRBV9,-,TGTGCCAGCAGCGTCCCCCCCGGGGAGGGACGGAGTGGCTACACCTTC,CASSVPPGEGRSGYTF
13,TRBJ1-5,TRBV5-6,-,TGTGCCAGCAGCCTCGGCCCAGGCCAGCCCCAGCATTTT,CASSLGPGQPQHF
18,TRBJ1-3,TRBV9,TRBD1,TGTGCCAGCAGCGAGAGGACAGGGGACCCTACCTCTGGAAACACCATATATTTT,CASSERTGDPTSGNTIYF
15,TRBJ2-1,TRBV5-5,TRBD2,TGTGCCAGCAGCGCTCTAGCGGGGGATTACAATGAGCAGTTCTTC,CASSALAGDYNEQFF
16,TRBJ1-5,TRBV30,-,TGTGCCTGGAGTGTCCCTCCCCTAAGAGGGAATCAGCCCCAGCATTTT,CAWSVPPLRGNQPQHF
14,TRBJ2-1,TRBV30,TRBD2,TGTGCCTGCTTTAGCGGGAGTCGGTACAATGAGCAGTTCTTC,CACFSGSRYNEQFF
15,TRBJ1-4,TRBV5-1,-,TGCGCCAGCAGCTTGGTGGGGGCGCCCGGGGAAAAACTGTTTTTT,CASSLVGAPGEKLFF
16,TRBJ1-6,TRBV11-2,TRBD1,TGTGCCAGCAGCTTACACCGGGACAGGGGAAGTTCACCCCTCCACTTT,CASSLHRDRGSSPLHF